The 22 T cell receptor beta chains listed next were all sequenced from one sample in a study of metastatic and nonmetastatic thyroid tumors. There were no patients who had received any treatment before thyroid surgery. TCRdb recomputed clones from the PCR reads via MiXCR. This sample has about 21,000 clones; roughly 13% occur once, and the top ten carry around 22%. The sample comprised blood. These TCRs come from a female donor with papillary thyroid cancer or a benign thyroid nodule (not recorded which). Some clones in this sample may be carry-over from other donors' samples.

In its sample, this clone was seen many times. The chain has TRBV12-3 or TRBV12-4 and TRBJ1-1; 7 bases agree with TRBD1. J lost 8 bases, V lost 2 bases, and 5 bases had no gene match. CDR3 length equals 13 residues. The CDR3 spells CASSLIRDSEAFF. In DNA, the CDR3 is TGTGCCAGCAGTTTAATCCGGGACAGCGAAGCTTTCTTT.

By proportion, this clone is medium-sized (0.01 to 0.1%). The CDR3: CASSAPYRGIYGYTF. The CDR3 DNA is TGTGCCAGCAGCGCCCCTTACAGGGGCATATATGGCTACACCTTC. The rearrangement links TRBV6-2 or TRBV6-3 to TRBJ1-2, with 7 bases fitting TRBD1. Germline V lookup: CDR1 MNHEY, CDR2 SVGEGT. CDR3 size: 15 residues. After removal of 6 bases from V and 5 bases from J, the junction contained 12 bases not matched to a gene.

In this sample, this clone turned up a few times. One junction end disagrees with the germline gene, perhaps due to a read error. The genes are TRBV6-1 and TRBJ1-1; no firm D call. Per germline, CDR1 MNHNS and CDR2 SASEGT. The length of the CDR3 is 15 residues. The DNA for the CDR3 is TGTGCCAGCGGTGAAGCGTGGACGGTGAACACTGAAGCTTTCTTT. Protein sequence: CASGEAWTVNTEAFF.

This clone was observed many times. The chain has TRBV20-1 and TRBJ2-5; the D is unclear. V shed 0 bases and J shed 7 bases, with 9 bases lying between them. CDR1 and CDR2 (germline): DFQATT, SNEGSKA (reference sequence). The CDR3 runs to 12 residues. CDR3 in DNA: TGCAGTGCTAGAGATGACGTTGGGACCCAGTACTTC. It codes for CSARDDVGTQYF.

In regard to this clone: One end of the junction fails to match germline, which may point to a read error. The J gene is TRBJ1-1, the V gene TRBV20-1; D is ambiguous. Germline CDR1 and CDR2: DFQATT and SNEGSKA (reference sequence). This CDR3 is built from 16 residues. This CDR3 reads CSAIPIGVRGNTEAFF. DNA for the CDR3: TGCAGTGCTATCCCGATTGGGGTGCGAGGGAACACTGAAGCCTTCTTT.

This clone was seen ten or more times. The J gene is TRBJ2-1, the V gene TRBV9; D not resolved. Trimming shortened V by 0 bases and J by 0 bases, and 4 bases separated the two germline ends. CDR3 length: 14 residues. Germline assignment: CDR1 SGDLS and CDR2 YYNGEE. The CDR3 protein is CASSVAASYNEQFF. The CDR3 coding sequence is TGTGCCAGCAGCGTAGCAGCCTCCTACAATGAGCAGTTCTTC.

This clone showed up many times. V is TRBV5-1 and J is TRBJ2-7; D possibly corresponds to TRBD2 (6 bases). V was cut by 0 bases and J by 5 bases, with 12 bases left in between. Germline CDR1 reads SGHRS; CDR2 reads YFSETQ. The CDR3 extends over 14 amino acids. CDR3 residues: CASSLAGRIDEQYF. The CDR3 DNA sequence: TGCGCCAGCAGCTTGGCCGGGAGAATCGACGAGCAGTACTTC.

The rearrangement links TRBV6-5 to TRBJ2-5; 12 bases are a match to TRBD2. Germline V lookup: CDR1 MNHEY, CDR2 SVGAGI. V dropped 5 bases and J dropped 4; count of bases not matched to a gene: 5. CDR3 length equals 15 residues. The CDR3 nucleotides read TGTGCCAGCAGTCACGGACTAGCGGGATTAGAGACCCAGTACTTC. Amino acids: CASSHGLAGLETQYF.

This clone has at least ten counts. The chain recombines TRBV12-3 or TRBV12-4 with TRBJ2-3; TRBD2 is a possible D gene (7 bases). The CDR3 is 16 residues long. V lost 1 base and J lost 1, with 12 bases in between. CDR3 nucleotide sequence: TGTGCCAGCAGTTTAGACAGGGCGGGAGGCACAGATACGCAGTATTTT. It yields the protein CASSLDRAGGTDTQYF.

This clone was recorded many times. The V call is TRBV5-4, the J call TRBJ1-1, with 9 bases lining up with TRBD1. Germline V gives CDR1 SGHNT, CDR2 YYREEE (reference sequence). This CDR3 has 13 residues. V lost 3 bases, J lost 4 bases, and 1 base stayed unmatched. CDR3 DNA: TGTGCCAGCAGCTGGGGACAGGGCACTGAAGCTTTCTTT. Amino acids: CASSWGQGTEAFF.

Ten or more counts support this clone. The CDR3 DNA reads TGCAGTGCTAATCCAGGGGCCTATGGCTACACCTTC. Translated: CSANPGAYGYTF. The rearrangement links TRBV20-1 to TRBJ1-2, with a weak D call TRBD1 (6 bases). CDR3 size: 12 residues. CDR1 DFQATT and CDR2 SNEGSKA come from the germline V gene (reference sequence). V was cut by 4 bases and J by 4 bases, with 10 bases left in between.

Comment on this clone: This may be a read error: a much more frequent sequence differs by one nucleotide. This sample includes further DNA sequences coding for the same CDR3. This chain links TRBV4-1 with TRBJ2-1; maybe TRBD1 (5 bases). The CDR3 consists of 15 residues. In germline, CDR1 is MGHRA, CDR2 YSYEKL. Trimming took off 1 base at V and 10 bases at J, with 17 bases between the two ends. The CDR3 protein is CASSQGLLGHDEQFF. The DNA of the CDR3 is TGCGCCAGCAGCCAAGGTCTGTTGGGGCACGACGAGCAGTTCTTC.

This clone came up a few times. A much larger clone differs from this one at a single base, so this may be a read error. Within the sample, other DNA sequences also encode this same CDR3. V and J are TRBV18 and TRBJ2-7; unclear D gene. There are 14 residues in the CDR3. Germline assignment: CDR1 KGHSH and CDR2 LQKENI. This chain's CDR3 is CASSPATGNYEQYF. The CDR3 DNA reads TGCGCCAGCTCACCGGCGACTGGGAACTACGAGCAGTACTTC.

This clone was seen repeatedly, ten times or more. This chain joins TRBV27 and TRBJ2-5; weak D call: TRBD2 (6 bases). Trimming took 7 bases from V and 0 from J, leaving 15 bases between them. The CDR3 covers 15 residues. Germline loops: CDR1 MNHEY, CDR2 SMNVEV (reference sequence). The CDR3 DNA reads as TGTGCCAGCAAACGCTTGCGGGATTACCAAGAGACCCAGTACTTC. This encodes CASKRLRDYQETQYF.

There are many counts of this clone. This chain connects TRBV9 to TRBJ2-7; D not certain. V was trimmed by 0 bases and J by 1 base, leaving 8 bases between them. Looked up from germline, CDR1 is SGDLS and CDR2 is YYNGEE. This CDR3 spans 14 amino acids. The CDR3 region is CASSVGADSYEQYF. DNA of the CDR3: TGTGCCAGCAGCGTAGGGGCAGATTCCTACGAGCAGTACTTC.

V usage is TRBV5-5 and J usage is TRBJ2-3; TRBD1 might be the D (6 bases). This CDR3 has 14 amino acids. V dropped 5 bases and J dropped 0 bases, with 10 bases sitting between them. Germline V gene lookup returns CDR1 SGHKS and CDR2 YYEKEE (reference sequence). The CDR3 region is CASRDSPSTDTQYF. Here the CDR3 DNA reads TGTGCCAGCAGGGACAGCCCTAGCACAGATACGCAGTATTTT.

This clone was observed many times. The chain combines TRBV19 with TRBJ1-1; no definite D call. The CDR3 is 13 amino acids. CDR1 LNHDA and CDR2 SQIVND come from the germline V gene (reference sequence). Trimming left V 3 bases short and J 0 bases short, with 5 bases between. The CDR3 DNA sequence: TGTGCCAGTAGTATCTCTCTGAACACTGAAGCTTTCTTT. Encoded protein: CASSISLNTEAFF.

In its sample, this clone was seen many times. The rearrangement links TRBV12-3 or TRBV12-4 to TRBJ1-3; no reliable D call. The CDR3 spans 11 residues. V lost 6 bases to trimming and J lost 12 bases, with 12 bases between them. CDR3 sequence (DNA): TGTGCCAGCAGCCCCACCGGCAACATATATTTT. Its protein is CASSPTGNIYF.

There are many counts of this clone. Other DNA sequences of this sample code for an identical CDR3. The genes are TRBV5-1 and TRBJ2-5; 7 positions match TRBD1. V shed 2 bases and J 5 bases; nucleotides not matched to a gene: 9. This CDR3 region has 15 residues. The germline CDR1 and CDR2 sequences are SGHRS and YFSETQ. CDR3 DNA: TGCGCCAGCAGCTTCGCCGGACAGGTCAGGGAGACCCAGTACTTC. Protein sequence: CASSFAGQVRETQYF. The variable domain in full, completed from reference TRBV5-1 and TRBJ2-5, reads KAGVTQTPRYLIKTRGQQVTLSCSPISGHRSVSWYQQTPGQGLQFLFEYFSETQRNKGNFPGRFSGRQFSNSRSEMNVSTLELGDSALYLCASSFAGQVRETQYFGPGTRLLVL.

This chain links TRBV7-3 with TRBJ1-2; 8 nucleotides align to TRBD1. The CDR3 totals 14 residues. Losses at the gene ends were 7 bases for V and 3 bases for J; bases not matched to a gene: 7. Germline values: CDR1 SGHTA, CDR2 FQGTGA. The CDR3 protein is CASIPGQVHYGYTF. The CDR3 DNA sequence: TGTGCCAGCATCCCGGGACAGGTGCACTATGGCTACACCTTC.

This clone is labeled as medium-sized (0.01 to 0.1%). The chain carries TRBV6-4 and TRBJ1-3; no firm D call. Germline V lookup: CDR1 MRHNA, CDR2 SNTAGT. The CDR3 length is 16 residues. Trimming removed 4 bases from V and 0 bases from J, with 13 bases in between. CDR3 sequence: CASSGLVTASGNTIYF. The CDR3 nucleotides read TGTGCCAGCAGTGGGCTTGTTACGGCCTCTGGAAACACCATATATTTT.

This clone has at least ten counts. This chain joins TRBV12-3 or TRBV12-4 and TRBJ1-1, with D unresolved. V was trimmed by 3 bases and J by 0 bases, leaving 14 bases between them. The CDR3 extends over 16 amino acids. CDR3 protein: CASSFSLPSMNTEAFF. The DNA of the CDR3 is TGTGCCAGCAGTTTTTCTTTACCATCGATGAACACTGAAGCTTTCTTT.